The 22 T cell receptor beta chains below were found in one sample sequenced in a study of response to subunit inactivated influenza vaccine. TCRdb itself ran the RT-PCR reads through MiXCR, one entry per CDR3 protein. Here the sample spans around 520,000 distinct CDR3 sequences, 10% to 15% being singletons. The specimen was PBMCs from blood, collected on the day of vaccination. The receptor source for this set is a man aged 45-65 years who received an inactivated influenza vaccine.

This clonotype was picked up a small number of times. The V call is TRBV6-2 or TRBV6-3, the J call TRBJ2-4, with D possibly TRBD1 on 5 matching bases. Germline V gene data show CDR1 as MNHEY and CDR2 as SVGEGT. V was cut by 2 bases and J by 6 bases, with 17 bases left in between. The CDR3 has 16 residues. In DNA form, the CDR3 reads TGTGCCAGCAGTTACCTGGGGCAACATAGGGGAAACATTCAGTACTTC. Amino acid sequence: CASSYLGQHRGNIQYF.

DNA for the CDR3: TGTGCCAGCAGTGTGGGACAGGTGATCTACAATGAGCAGTTCTTC. Its translation: CASSVGQVIYNEQFF. The rearrangement links TRBV27 to TRBJ2-1; 8 bases agree with TRBD1. Germline V lookup: CDR1 MNHEY, CDR2 SMNVEV (reference sequence). CDR3 size: 15 residues. With 5 bases clipped from V and 3 bases from J, the junction kept 6 bases outside the gene matches.

Only a few counts were recorded for this clonotype. The chain is built from TRBV12-3 or TRBV12-4 and TRBJ2-7; either TRBD1 or TRBD2 may fit D (5 bases each). Deletions cut 6 bases from V and 11 bases from J, with 20 bases between. This CDR3 is built from 13 residues. CDR3 in amino acids: CASSRTTGPRKYF. The CDR3 DNA reads as TGTGCCAGCAGCCGGACGACGGGGCCGAGGAAGTACTTC.

This clonotype was seen a few times. J is TRBJ1-4 and V is TRBV4-2; no clear D gene. Between the trimmed V and J ends, which lost 2 bases and 13 bases, there was a span of 14 bases. This CDR3 spans 13 amino acids. Germline values: CDR1 LGHNA, CDR2 YNFKEQ. In DNA form, the CDR3 reads TGTGCCAGCAGCCAACCTGACGGCGGAGGACTGTTTTTT. This gives the protein CASSQPDGGGLFF.

The genes are TRBV15 and TRBJ2-5; no firm D call. The germline CDR1 and CDR2 sequences are LNHNV and YYDKDF (reference sequence). The CDR3 contains 16 residues. V was pared by 0 bases and J by 4 bases, with 15 bases between. The CDR3 DNA follows: TGTGCCACCAGCAGAGATAGGCGGTCTCGGTCAGAGACCCAGTACTTC. It yields the protein CATSRDRRSRSETQYF.

The J gene is TRBJ2-7, the V gene TRBV20-1; 7 bases agree with TRBD2. Germline assignment: CDR1 DFQATT and CDR2 SNEGSKA (reference sequence). V lost 3 bases and J lost 2; bases outside the gene matches: 4. The CDR3 has 13 residues. CDR3 amino acids: CSASPGLAYEQYF. As DNA, the CDR3 is TGCAGTGCTAGCCCCGGACTAGCCTACGAGCAGTACTTC.

The V gene is TRBV20-1, the J gene TRBJ2-3; 8 bases match TRBD2. There are 17 residues in the CDR3. Trimming at V came to 0 bases and at J to 0 bases, leaving 8 bases not matched to a gene. Germline lookup yields CDR1 DFQATT and CDR2 SNEGSKA (reference sequence). The CDR3 sequence: CSAREPRGGASTDTQYF. As DNA, the CDR3 is TGCAGTGCTAGAGAACCCCGGGGGGGTGCTAGCACAGATACGCAGTATTTT.

This chain joins TRBV6-1 and TRBJ1-4; D is undetermined. Germline V gene lookup returns CDR1 MNHNS and CDR2 SASEGT. This CDR3 region has 17 residues. V shed 6 bases and J shed 0 bases, with 17 bases lying between them. This CDR3 is CASSESIGRATNEKLFF. The CDR3 DNA follows: TGTGCCAGCAGCGAATCAATTGGAAGGGCAACTAATGAAAAACTGTTTTTT.

J is TRBJ2-7 and V is TRBV3-1, with 9 bases fitting TRBD2. This CDR3 comprises 16 residues. V lost 3 bases to trimming and J lost 2 bases; unmatched junction nucleotides: 8. Germline lookup yields CDR1 LGHDT and CDR2 YNNKEL (reference sequence). The CDR3: CASSQGSGRRTYEQYF. The CDR3 bases are TGTGCCAGCAGCCAGGGTAGCGGGAGACGGACCTACGAGCAGTACTTC.

This clonotype was found many times. V and J are TRBV11-2 and TRBJ2-7; tentatively, D is TRBD1 (6 bases). Trimming shortened V by 5 bases and J by 5 bases, and 13 bases separated the two germline ends. This CDR3 region has 13 residues. Looked up from germline, CDR1 is SGHAT and CDR2 is FQNNGV. CDR3 nucleotide sequence: TGTGCCAGCAGCCCGGACAGAAATAACGAGCAGTACTTC. Protein product: CASSPDRNNEQYF.

The rearrangement links TRBV9 to TRBJ2-2, with 9 bases matching TRBD1. J lost 7 bases, V lost 0 bases, and 7 bases had no gene match. Germline values: CDR1 SGDLS, CDR2 YYNGEE. This CDR3 has 16 amino acids. In nucleotides, the CDR3 is TGTGCCAGCAGCGTAGATTGGGACAGGGCTGACGGGGAGCTGTTTTTT. The encoded protein is CASSVDWDRADGELFF.

This clonotype was seen once. The rearrangement links TRBV7-7 to TRBJ2-2; 12 bases match TRBD2. The CDR3 runs to 16 residues. The V gene's germline CDR1 is SSHAT and CDR2 FNYEAQ (reference sequence). The CDR3 is CASSISTSGGPGELFF. The CDR3 DNA is TGTGCTAGTAGCATCTCGACTAGCGGGGGACCCGGGGAGCTGTTTTTT.

This clonotype was detected a few times. The V gene is TRBV28, the J gene TRBJ2-7, with TRBD1 matching 9 bases. Germline V lookup: CDR1 MDHEN, CDR2 SYDVKM. The CDR3 is made up of 16 amino acids. J was trimmed by 3 bases and V by 2 bases; bases with no gene match: 8. The CDR3 nucleotides read TGTGCCAGCAGTTTACCGGACAGGGGAGTTGGCTACGAGCAGTACTTC. Protein product: CASSLPDRGVGYEQYF.

The chain is built from TRBV25-1 and TRBJ2-7, with 8 bases matching TRBD1. Germline V CDR1 and CDR2: MGHDK, SYGVNS. This CDR3 region has 13 residues. With V trimmed by 6 bases and J by 5 bases, 6 bases remained unmatched. The CDR3 DNA reads TGTGCCAGCAGCCAGACAGGGGACCACGAGCAGTACTTC. It encodes CASSQTGDHEQYF.

At least ten counts were recorded for this clonotype. The V gene is TRBV9, the J gene TRBJ2-1; 10 bases map to TRBD2. This CDR3 comprises 15 residues. After removal of 4 bases from V and 5 bases from J, the junction contained 6 bases not matched to a gene. The V gene's germline CDR1 is SGDLS and CDR2 YYNGEE. CDR3 loop: CASSIGLADHNEQFF. In nucleotides, the CDR3 is TGTGCCAGCAGCATAGGACTAGCGGACCACAATGAGCAGTTCTTC.

This clonotype was counted ten times or more. This chain joins TRBV2 and TRBJ2-3; 9 bases are shared with TRBD2. The CDR3 runs 16 residues. Germline V lookup: CDR1 SNHLY, CDR2 FYNNEI. Trimming at V came to 3 bases and at J to 2 bases, leaving 6 bases not matched to a gene. The CDR3 here is CASSDGLAGNTDTQYF. DNA for the CDR3: TGTGCCAGCAGTGATGGTCTAGCGGGGAACACAGATACGCAGTATTTT.

The chain combines TRBV6-5 with TRBJ2-6, with 10 bases aligning to TRBD1. The length of the CDR3 is 19 residues. V lost 2 bases and J lost 2; bases outside the gene matches: 9. Germline V gene lookup returns CDR1 MNHEY and CDR2 SVGAGI. CDR3 nucleotides: TGTGCCAGCAGTTACGTGGGGACAGGGGCCCCACCTGGGGCCAACGTCCTGACTTTC. Protein product: CASSYVGTGAPPGANVLTF.

This chain connects TRBV11-1 to TRBJ2-1; unclear D gene. V was clipped by 2 bases and J by 5 bases, with 10 bases between them. The CDR3 is 14 residues long. CDR1 and CDR2 from the germline V gene are SGHAT and FQDESV (reference sequence). The CDR3 spells CASSLRTSNNEQFF. DNA for the CDR3: TGTGCCAGCAGCTTAAGGACCTCAAACAATGAGCAGTTCTTC.

With regard to this clonotype: An end of the junction differs from the germline gene, which may be a read error. V and J are TRBV6-5 and TRBJ2-3; D remains ambiguous. This CDR3 contains 14 residues. The germline gives CDR1 MNHEY, CDR2 SVGAGI. The CDR3 spells CASSYPHGTDAQYF. CDR3 DNA: TGTGCCAGCAGTTACCCACATGGCACAGATGCGCAGTATTTT.

This chain links TRBV10-3 with TRBJ2-3; TRBD2 aligns across 11 bases. CDR1 ENHRY and CDR2 SYGVKD come from the germline V gene. Losses at the gene ends were 5 bases for V and 2 bases for J; bases not matched to a gene: 3. This CDR3 has 15 residues. CDR3 in DNA: TGTGCCATCAGTACTAGCGGGAGTAACACAGATACGCAGTATTTT. Its protein product is CAISTSGSNTDTQYF.

Notes on this clonotype: A read error may be the cause here, since a much bigger clone is one base away. This chain connects TRBV12-3 or TRBV12-4 to TRBJ2-1; TRBD2 is a possible D gene (6 bases). This CDR3 contains 16 residues. CDR3 residues: CASSLGKGLRGHEHFF. The DNA for the CDR3 is TGTGCCAGCAGTTTAGGGAAGGGACTGCGGGGCCATGAGCACTTCTTC.

The sample holds a few counts of this clonotype. The rearrangement uses TRBV30 and TRBJ2-7; 7 bases are a match to TRBD2. Germline V CDR1 and CDR2: GTSNPN, SVGIG (reference sequence). V was pared by 2 bases and J by 1 base, with 2 bases of the junction left unmatched. The CDR3 loop spans 13 amino acids. This chain's CDR3 is CAWSSGISYEQYF. DNA for the CDR3: TGTGCCTGGAGTAGCGGGATTTCCTACGAGCAGTACTTC.